The 14 T cell receptor beta chains below come from one sample, sequenced in a study of T cells in Graves' hyperthyroidism and ophthalmopathy. Researchers took RNA transcripts and amplified the TCR beta CDR3 regions from them. The HTBI primer set served for first-round RT-PCR of the TCR CDR3. Via MiXCR, TCRdb re-called the multiplex PCR reads, giving one row per CDR3 protein. There are some 270,000 distinct CDR3 sequences in the sample; around 25% occur only once, and about a third lies in the top ten. The source material was blood. The receptors originated from a woman in her thirties or forties with Graves' ophthalmopathy.

This clonotype has a count of ten or more. The V call is TRBV5-1, the J call TRBJ2-2, with D perhaps assigned TRBD1 or TRBD2 (6 bases each). This CDR3 is built from 16 residues. Trimming shortened V by 0 bases and J by 0 bases, and 9 bases separated the two germline ends. Germline V CDR1 and CDR2: SGHRS, YFSETQ. CDR3 in amino acids: CASSLARGANTGELFF. Here the CDR3 DNA reads TGCGCCAGCAGCTTGGCGAGGGGGGCGAACACCGGGGAGCTGTTTTTT.

This clonotype was counted at least ten times. The CDR3 DNA follows: TGTGCCAGCAGCTTAGCGAATAGTCAGCCCCAGCATTTT. This translates into CASSLANSQPQHF. The chain combines TRBV7-2 with TRBJ1-5; D uncertain. The CDR3 runs 13 residues. Germline values: CDR1 SGHTA, CDR2 FQGNSA. V shed 0 bases and J shed 6 bases, with 6 bases lying between them.

This clonotype was found many times. The V gene is TRBV28, the J gene TRBJ2-7; maybe TRBD1 (6 bases). The CDR3 loop spans 15 amino acids. Looked up from germline, CDR1 is MDHEN and CDR2 is SYDVKM. V dropped 7 bases and J dropped 2 bases, with 18 bases sitting between them. The CDR3 DNA follows: TGTGCCAGCACCCGAGGGGTCACAGGGACCTACGAGCAGTACTTC. This sequence encodes CASTRGVTGTYEQYF.

DNA of the CDR3: TGTGCCAGCAGTCAGGGTACGAACACCGGGGAGCTGTTTTTT. It encodes CASSQGTNTGELFF. The J gene is TRBJ2-2, the V gene TRBV28; D might be TRBD1 (5 bases). Germline assignment: CDR1 MDHEN and CDR2 SYDVKM. Trimming took off 5 bases at V and 0 bases at J, with 7 bases between the two ends. The CDR3 is 14 residues long.

The V call is TRBV6-1, the J call TRBJ1-1; maybe TRBD1 (5 bases). CDR1 is MNHNS, CDR2 SASEGT, per germline. The V and J ends lost 1 base and 4 bases respectively, with 10 bases between them. This CDR3 has 14 amino acids. CDR3: CASSEVGEGTEAFF. For the CDR3, the DNA is TGTGCCAGCAGTGAAGTGGGGGAAGGCACTGAAGCTTTCTTT.

This clonotype was recorded at least ten times. For the CDR3, the DNA is TGTGCCAGCAGTTTGACGGACCCACGGGCCCGGGTCGTTGAAGCTTTCTTT. This gives the protein CASSLTDPRARVVEAFF. The chain joins TRBV12-3 or TRBV12-4 to TRBJ1-1; D is uncertain. Trimming shortened V by 3 bases and J by 7 bases, and 24 bases separated the two germline ends. The CDR3 is made up of 17 amino acids.

This clonotype has a count of ten or more. V usage is TRBV13 and J usage is TRBJ1-1, with no clear D. There are 17 residues in the CDR3. The germline CDR1 and CDR2 sequences are PRHDT and FYEKMQ (reference sequence). The ends were cut back, 0 bases at V and 1 base at J, with 15 bases in the middle. CDR3 DNA sequence: TGTGCCAGCAGCTTAGGCCTGATGGGCCTGGGGAACACTGAAGCTTTCTTT. Residues: CASSLGLMGLGNTEAFF. Supplemented by reference TRBV13 and TRBJ1-1, the full variable domain reads AAGVIQSPRHLIKEKRETATLKCYPIPRHDTVYWYQQGPGQDPQFLISFYEKMQSDKGSIPDRFSAQQFSDYHSELNMSSLELGDSALYFCASSLGLMGLGNTEAFFGQGTRLTVV.

V gene TRBV7-2 combines with J gene TRBJ2-5, with D possibly being TRBD2 (5 bases). Germline assignment: CDR1 SGHTA and CDR2 FQGNSA. CDR3 length: 11 residues. The V end lost 7 bases, the J end lost 4 bases, and 7 bases lay between the germline ends. The CDR3 DNA is TGTGCCAGCACCGAGGGAGAGACCCAGTACTTC. Protein: CASTEGETQYF.

DNA of the CDR3: TGTGCCAGTATAGGGGATTTTGGGGACACCGGGGAGCTGTTTTTT. As protein: CASIGDFGDTGELFF. J is TRBJ2-2 and V is TRBV19; the D gene is possibly TRBD1 (5 bases). The V gene lost 7 bases and the J gene lost 3 bases, with 15 bases spanning the gap. The length of the CDR3 is 15 residues. Germline CDR1 is LNHDA and CDR2 is SQIVND (reference sequence).

This clonotype was recorded many times. The rearrangement joins TRBV24-1 to TRBJ2-5, with 10 bases that match TRBD2. Germline V gene data show CDR1 as KGHDR and CDR2 as SFDVKD. V was clipped by 3 bases and J by 5 bases; unmatched bases: 5. The CDR3 loop spans 15 amino acids. CDR3 residues: CATSDPGTSVETQYF. DNA of the CDR3: TGTGCCACCAGTGATCCCGGGACTAGCGTCGAGACCCAGTACTTC.

This clonotype was recorded at least ten times. The gene calls are TRBV6-5 and TRBJ2-5; possible D gene TRBD1, 5 bases. Trimming left V 0 bases short and J 5 bases short, with 10 bases between. Germline assignment: CDR1 MNHEY and CDR2 SVGAGI. This CDR3 comprises 14 residues. In DNA form, the CDR3 reads TGTGCCAGCAGTTACTCGTCCAGGGTGGAGACCCAGTACTTC. This codes for CASSYSSRVETQYF.

This clonotype was detected ten times or more. The chain is built from TRBV4-1 and TRBJ1-2; D is perhaps TRBD1 (6 bases). The germline gives CDR1 MGHRA, CDR2 YSYEKL. The CDR3 length is 16 residues. V was shortened by 5 bases and J by 6 bases, with 22 bases between the two germline ends. CDR3 nucleotide sequence: TGCGCCAGCAGCACGGGTAAGGGGGTCGCCGAGAATGGCTACACCTTC. This translates into CASSTGKGVAENGYTF.

This clonotype has a count of ten or more. This rearrangement joins TRBV6-5 to TRBJ2-7; weak D call: TRBD2 (6 bases). CDR3 size: 13 residues. Germline V gene lookup returns CDR1 MNHEY and CDR2 SVGAGI. V lost 5 bases to trimming and J lost 6 bases, with 14 bases between them. Written as DNA, the CDR3 is TGTGCCAGCAGTCCCTGGAGGGCCCGCGAGCAGTACTTC. It is translated as CASSPWRAREQYF.

This clonotype was seen repeatedly, ten times or more. V gene TRBV4-2 combines with J gene TRBJ2-7; 9 bases line up with TRBD2. This CDR3 region has 19 residues. Germline trimming cut 0 bases from V and 1 base from J; bases unmatched to any gene: 13. The germline V gene has CDR1 LGHNA and CDR2 YNFKEQ. The CDR3 protein is CASSQDLGGPSGISYEQYF. CDR3 DNA sequence: TGTGCCAGCAGCCAAGATCTAGGAGGGCCTAGCGGGATTTCCTACGAGCAGTACTTC.